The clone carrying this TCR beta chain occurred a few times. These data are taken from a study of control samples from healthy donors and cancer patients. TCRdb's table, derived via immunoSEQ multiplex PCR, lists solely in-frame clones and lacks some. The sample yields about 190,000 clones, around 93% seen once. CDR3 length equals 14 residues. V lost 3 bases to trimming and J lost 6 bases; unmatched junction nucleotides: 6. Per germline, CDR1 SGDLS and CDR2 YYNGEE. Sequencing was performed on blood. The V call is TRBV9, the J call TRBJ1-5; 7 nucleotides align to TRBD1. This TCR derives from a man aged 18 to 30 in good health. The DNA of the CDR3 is TGTGCCAGCAGCGCCTCAACAGGGGCTCAGCCCCAGCATTTT. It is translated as CASSASTGAQPQHF.